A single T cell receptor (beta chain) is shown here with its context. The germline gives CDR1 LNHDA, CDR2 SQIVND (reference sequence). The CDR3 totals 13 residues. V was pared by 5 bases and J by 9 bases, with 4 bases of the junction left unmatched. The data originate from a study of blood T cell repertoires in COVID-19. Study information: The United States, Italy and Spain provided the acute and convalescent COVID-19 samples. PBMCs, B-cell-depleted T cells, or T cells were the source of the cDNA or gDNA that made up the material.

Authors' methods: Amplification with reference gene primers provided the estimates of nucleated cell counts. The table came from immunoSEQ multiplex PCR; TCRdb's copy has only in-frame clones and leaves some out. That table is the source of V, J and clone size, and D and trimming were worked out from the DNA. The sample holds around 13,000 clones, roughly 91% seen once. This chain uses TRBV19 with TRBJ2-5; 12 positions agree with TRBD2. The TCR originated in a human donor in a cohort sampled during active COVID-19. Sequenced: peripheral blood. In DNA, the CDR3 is TGTGCCAGTAGTCCCTCTAGCGGGGGGGCCCAGTACTTC. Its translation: CASSPSSGGAQYF.